The T cell receptor beta chain described here comes from a study of T-cell reconstitution after alpha-beta-depleted transplantation in children. Unique molecular identifiers were built into the TCRbeta library. TCRdb reprocessed the PCR reads via MiXCR and lists one record per CDR3 protein. The sample yields 200,000 to 250,000 distinct CDR3 sequences, 20% to 30% seen once. The material sequenced was PBMCs, taken before TCRalphabeta/CD19-depleted stem cell transplant. The TCR was taken from a girl aged 2 to 10 with Fanconi anemia, due to receive a stem cell transplant.

CDR3 sequence reads: CSVDTTGVTDTQYF. CDR3 coding DNA: TGCAGCGTTGACACCACAGGGGTCACAGATACGCAGTATTTT. The rearrangement uses TRBV29-1 and TRBJ2-3, with 7 bases matching TRBD1. Germline-derived CDR1 and CDR2 are SQVTM and ANQGSEA. Trimming cost V 3 bases and J 2 bases; bases outside gene matches: 5. The CDR3 length is 14 residues.